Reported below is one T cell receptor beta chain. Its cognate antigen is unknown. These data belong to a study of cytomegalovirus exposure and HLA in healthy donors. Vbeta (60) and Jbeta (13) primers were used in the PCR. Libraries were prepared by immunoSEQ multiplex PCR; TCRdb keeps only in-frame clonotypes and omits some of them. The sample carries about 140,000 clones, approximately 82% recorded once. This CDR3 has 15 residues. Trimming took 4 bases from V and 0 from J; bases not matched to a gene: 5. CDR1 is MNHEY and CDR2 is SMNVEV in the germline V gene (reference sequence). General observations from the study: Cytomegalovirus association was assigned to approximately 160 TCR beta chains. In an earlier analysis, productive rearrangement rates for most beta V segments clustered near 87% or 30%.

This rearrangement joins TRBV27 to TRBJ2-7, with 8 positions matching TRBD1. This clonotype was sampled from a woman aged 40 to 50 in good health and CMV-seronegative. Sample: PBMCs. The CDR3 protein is CASSSPGQASYEQYF. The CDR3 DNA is TGTGCCAGCAGTTCCCCGGGACAGGCCTCCTACGAGCAGTACTTC.